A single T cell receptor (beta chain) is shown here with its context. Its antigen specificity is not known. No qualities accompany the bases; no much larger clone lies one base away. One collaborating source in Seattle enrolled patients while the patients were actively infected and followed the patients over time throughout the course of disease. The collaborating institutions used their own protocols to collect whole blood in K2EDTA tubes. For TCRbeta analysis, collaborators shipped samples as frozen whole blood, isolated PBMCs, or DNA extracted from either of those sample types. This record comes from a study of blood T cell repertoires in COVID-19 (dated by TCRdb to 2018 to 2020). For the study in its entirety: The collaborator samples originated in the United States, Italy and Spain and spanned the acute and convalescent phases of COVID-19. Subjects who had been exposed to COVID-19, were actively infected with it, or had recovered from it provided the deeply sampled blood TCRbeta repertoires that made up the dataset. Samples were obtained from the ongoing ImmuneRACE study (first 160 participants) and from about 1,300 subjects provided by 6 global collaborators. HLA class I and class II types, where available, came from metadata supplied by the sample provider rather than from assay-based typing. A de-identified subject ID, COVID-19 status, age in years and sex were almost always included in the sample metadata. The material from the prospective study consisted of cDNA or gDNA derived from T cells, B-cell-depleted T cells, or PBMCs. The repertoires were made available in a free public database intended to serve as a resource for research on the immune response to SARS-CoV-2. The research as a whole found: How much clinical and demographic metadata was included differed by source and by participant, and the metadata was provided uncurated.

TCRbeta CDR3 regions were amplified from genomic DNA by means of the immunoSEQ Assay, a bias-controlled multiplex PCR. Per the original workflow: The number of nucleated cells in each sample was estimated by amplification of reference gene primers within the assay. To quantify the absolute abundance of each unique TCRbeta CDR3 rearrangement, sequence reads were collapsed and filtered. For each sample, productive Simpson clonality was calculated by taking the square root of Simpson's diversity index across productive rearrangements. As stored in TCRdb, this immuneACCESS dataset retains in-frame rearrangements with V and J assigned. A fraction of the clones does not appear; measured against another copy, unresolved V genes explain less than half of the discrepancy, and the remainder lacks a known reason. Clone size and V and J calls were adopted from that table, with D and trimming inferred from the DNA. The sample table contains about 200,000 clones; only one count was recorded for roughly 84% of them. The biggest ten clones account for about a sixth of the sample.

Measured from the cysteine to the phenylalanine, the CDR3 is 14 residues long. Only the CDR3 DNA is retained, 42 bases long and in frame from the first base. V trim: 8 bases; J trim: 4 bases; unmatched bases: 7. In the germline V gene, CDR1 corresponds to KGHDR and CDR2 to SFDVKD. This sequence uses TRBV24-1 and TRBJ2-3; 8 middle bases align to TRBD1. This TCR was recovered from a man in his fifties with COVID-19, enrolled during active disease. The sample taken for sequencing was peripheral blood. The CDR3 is CATTGGAGADTQYF. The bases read TGTGCCACCACAGGGGGCGCTGGCGCAGATACGCAGTATTTT.